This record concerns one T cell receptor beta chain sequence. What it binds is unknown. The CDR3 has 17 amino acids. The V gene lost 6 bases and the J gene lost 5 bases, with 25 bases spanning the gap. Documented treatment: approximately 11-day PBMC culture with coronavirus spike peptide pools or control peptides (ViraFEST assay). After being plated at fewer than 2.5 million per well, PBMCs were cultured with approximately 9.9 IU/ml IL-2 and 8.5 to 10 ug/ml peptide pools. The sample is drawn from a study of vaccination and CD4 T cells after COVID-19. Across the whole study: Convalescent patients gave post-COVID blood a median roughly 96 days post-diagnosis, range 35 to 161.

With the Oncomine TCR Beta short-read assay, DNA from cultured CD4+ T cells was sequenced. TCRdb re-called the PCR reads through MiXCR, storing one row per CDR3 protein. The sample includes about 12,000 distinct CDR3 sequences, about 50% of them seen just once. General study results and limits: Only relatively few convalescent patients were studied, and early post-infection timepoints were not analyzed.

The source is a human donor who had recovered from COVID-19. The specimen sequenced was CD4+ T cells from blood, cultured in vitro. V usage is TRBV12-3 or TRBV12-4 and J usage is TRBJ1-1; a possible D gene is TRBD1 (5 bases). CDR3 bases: TGTGCCAGCAGCCACCTCGTGGGGCTTGTATTGCGGACTGAAGCTTTCTTT. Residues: CASSHLVGLVLRTEAFF.